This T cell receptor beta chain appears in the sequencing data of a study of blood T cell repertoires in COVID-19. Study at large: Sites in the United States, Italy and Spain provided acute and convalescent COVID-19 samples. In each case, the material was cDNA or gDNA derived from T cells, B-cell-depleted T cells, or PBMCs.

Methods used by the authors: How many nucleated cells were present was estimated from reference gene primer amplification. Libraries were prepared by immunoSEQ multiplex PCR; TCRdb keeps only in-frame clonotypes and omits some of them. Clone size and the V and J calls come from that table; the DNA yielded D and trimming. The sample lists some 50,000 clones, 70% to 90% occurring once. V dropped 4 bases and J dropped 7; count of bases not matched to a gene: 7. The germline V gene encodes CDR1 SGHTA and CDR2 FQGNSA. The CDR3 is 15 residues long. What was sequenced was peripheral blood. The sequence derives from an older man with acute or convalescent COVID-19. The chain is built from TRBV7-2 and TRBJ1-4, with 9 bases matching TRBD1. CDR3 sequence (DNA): TGTGCCAGCAGCTCCACCGGGACAGGGTTTGAAAAACTGTTTTTT. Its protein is CASSSTGTGFEKLFF.